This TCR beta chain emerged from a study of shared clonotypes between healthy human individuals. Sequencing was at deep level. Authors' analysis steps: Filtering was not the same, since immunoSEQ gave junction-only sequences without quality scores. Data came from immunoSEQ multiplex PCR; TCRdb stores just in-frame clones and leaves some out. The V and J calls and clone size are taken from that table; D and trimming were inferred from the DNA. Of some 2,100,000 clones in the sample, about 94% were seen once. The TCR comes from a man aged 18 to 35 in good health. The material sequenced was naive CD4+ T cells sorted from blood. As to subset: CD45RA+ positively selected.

The CDR3 nucleotides are TGTGCCATCAGGCAGGATTCCGGGGAGCTGTTTTTT. Amino acids: CAIRQDSGELFF. J is TRBJ2-2 and V is TRBV10-3; no firm D call. Trimming took 6 bases from V and 6 from J, leaving 8 bases between them. CDR1 and CDR2 (germline): ENHRY, SYGVKD. The CDR3 is 12 amino acids.